This T cell receptor (beta chain) was sequenced during a study of blood T cells in healthy people across ages. Then a second PCR, running about 6 to 12 cycles, was carried out with a sample-barcoded 5' primer and a J-beta primer mix. Via MiXCR, TCRdb re-called the 5' RACE reads, giving one row per CDR3 protein. The data contain hundreds of thousands of distinct CDR3 sequences, around a fifth of them singletons. Investigators took 9.5 to 10 milliliters of peripheral blood from every donor. Germline-derived CDR1 and CDR2 are DFQATT and SNEGSKA (reference sequence). CDR3 length: 13 amino acids. The chain links TRBV20-1 to TRBJ2-1; 9 bases are shared with TRBD1. Gene TRBJ2-5 matches the end of the DNA better, so the J call may be wrong. The sequence came from a man aged 65 to 79 in good health. The sequenced sample was blood. In DNA, the CDR3 is TGCAGTGCTACCGGGACAGGGAGACTGACCCAGTACTTC. Its protein is CSATGTGRLTQYF.